A single sample is the source of the 27 T cell receptor beta chains below, sequenced in a study of T-cell reconstitution after alpha-beta-depleted transplantation in children. Library preparation (for TCRbeta) was performed with unique molecular identifiers. TCRdb called the PCR reads again in MiXCR, with one record for every CDR3 protein. The sample consists of hundreds of thousands of distinct CDR3 sequences, roughly 15% of them appearing once. Sequences were derived from PBMCs from the stem cell graft donor, sampled from the stem cell graft. The receptors derive from a human donor who donated a stem cell graft to a child with acute myeloid leukemia.

As regards this clonotype: An end of the junction differs from the germline gene, which may be a read error. The chain recombines TRBV5-5 with TRBJ1-4; 11 nucleotides align to TRBD1. The CDR3 sequence is 14 residues long. CDR1 and CDR2 from the germline V gene are SGHKS and YYEKEE (reference sequence). CDR3 nucleotide sequence: TGTGCCAGCAGCTTTCGGACAGGGGGCGAAAAACTGTTATTT. It encodes CASSFRTGGEKLLF.

In its sample, this clonotype was seen a few times. The chain joins TRBV29-1 to TRBJ1-1; D not certain. CDR3 length: 12 amino acids. Between the trimmed V and J ends, which lost 5 bases and 8 bases, there was a span of 15 bases. Germline V gene sequence: CDR1 SQVTM, CDR2 ANQGSEA. The CDR3: CSVKREGLEAFF. The DNA for the CDR3 is TGCAGCGTTAAACGAGAAGGACTCGAAGCTTTCTTT.

This clonotype was seen at least ten times. The rearrangement uses TRBV12-3 or TRBV12-4 and TRBJ1-5; 9 positions agree with TRBD1. J was trimmed by 3 bases and V by 6 bases; bases with no gene match: 6. This CDR3 contains 15 residues. The CDR3 loop reads CASSRQGGINQPQHF. CDR3 sequence (DNA): TGTGCCAGCAGCAGACAGGGGGGGATCAATCAGCCCCAGCATTTT.

The chain joins TRBV5-1 to TRBJ2-2, with D possibly called TRBD1 or TRBD2 (5 bases each). Per germline, CDR1 SGHRS and CDR2 YFSETQ. The CDR3 runs to 16 residues. The germline V and J ends were trimmed by 5 bases and 7 bases, with 21 bases remaining between them. For the CDR3, the DNA is TGCGCCAGCAGGAGATCCGGGACCGCACGGGGCGGGGAGCTGTTTTTT. Translating it yields CASRRSGTARGGELFF.

This clonotype has a count of ten or more. This sequence joins TRBV7-6 and TRBJ2-1; D is ambiguous. This CDR3 has 15 amino acids. Trimming removed 1 base at V and 2 bases at J, with 9 bases between. Per germline, CDR1 SGHVS and CDR2 FNYEAQ. CDR3 in amino acids: CASSLGSRPYNEQFF. CDR3 sequence (DNA): TGTGCCAGCAGCTTAGGGTCCCGGCCCTACAATGAGCAGTTCTTC.

This clonotype was detected a few times. The chain has TRBV29-1 and TRBJ2-3; D not certain. Trimming took off 4 bases at V and 0 bases at J, with 11 bases between the two ends. The CDR3 is made up of 14 amino acids. From germline, CDR1 is SQVTM and CDR2 ANQGSEA. CDR3 DNA: TGCAGCGTTGTAGCCACGGAGAGCACAGATACGCAGTATTTT. This codes for CSVVATESTDTQYF.

Only a few counts were recorded for this clonotype. V usage is TRBV20-1 and J usage is TRBJ2-5; TRBD2 aligns across 9 bases. With 5 bases clipped from V and 3 bases from J, the junction kept 13 bases outside the gene matches. Germline V CDR1 and CDR2: DFQATT, SNEGSKA (reference sequence). The CDR3 extends over 16 amino acids. For the CDR3, the DNA is TGCAGTGCTGGGGGAGGAAGGTCTAGCGGGGAAGAGACCCAGTACTTC. It encodes CSAGGGRSSGEETQYF.

The rearrangement joins TRBV12-3 or TRBV12-4 to TRBJ2-2, with TRBD1 as a possible D gene (6 bases). Trimming shortened V by 3 bases and J by 6 bases, and 17 bases separated the two germline ends. The CDR3 consists of 16 residues. This CDR3 is CASSFGWGRSPGELFF. For the CDR3, the DNA is TGTGCCAGCAGTTTTGGGTGGGGGCGTTCCCCCGGGGAGCTGTTTTTT.

In its sample, this clonotype was seen a few times. This CDR3 is CASSLNGVNTGELFF. CDR3 nucleotides: TGTGCCAGCAGCTTAAATGGGGTGAACACCGGGGAGCTGTTTTTT. The gene calls are TRBV7-6 and TRBJ2-2; D unclear. The V gene lost 2 bases and the J gene lost 1 base, with 8 bases spanning the gap. The V gene's germline CDR1 is SGHVS and CDR2 FNYEAQ. The CDR3 length is 15 residues.

J is TRBJ2-7 and V is TRBV6-5; TRBD1 matches at 8 bases. The CDR3 covers 14 residues. Germline loops: CDR1 MNHEY, CDR2 SVGAGI. The junction had 1 base not matched to a gene; V was cut back by 0 bases and J by 3 bases. The CDR3 DNA is TGTGCCAGCAGTTACTCCGACAGGGGCTACGAGCAGTACGTC. Its translation is CASSYSDRGYEQYV.

The rearrangement uses TRBV7-2 and TRBJ1-4; perhaps TRBD1 as D (6 bases). This CDR3 comprises 17 residues. Trimming shortened V by 5 bases and J by 0 bases, and 16 bases separated the two germline ends. Germline assignment: CDR1 SGHTA and CDR2 FQGNSA. CDR3 protein: CASSRLGGTATNEKLFF. DNA for the CDR3: TGTGCCAGCAGCCGACTTGGGGGCACGGCAACTAATGAAAAACTGTTTTTT.

In this sample, this clonotype turned up many times. DNA for the CDR3: TGCGCCAGCAGCCCGGGGACGCCGGGTGATGAGCAGTTCTTC. Amino acids: CASSPGTPGDEQFF. The chain uses TRBV5-1 and TRBJ2-1; D could derive from TRBD1 or TRBD2 (5 bases each). There are 14 residues in the CDR3. V was shortened by 4 bases and J by 8 bases, with 16 bases between the two germline ends. Germline CDR1 is SGHRS and CDR2 is YFSETQ.

This clonotype occurred many times. The chain recombines TRBV20-1 with TRBJ2-7, with D perhaps TRBD1 (5 bases). The germline V and J ends were trimmed by 4 bases and 4 bases, with 8 bases remaining between them. This CDR3 contains 11 residues. Germline V CDR1 and CDR2: DFQATT, SNEGSKA (reference sequence). The CDR3 here is CSAKGNYEQYV. The CDR3 DNA sequence: TGCAGTGCTAAGGGGAATTACGAGCAGTACGTC.

The CDR3 sequence: CASSPGGSPYEQYF. For the CDR3, the DNA is TGTGCCAGCAGCCCCGGGGGATCCCCCTACGAGCAGTACTTC. This chain joins TRBV9 and TRBJ2-7; tentative D call: TRBD2 (6 bases). Germline assignment: CDR1 SGDLS and CDR2 YYNGEE. The V and J ends lost 4 bases and 2 bases respectively, with 13 bases between them. This CDR3 comprises 14 residues.

Many counts were recorded for this clonotype. The rearrangement links TRBV10-3 to TRBJ2-1, with 10 positions matching TRBD2. The ends lost 4 bases at V and 9 bases at J; junction bases unmatched: 6. CDR3 length: 14 amino acids. Germline CDR1 and CDR2: ENHRY and SYGVKD. CDR3 nucleotide sequence: TGTGCCATCAGTGGTTGGGCTAGCGGGGGTGAGCAGTTCTTC. Protein: CAISGWASGGEQFF.

The chain has TRBV4-1 and TRBJ2-4; unclear D gene. The CDR3 contains 13 residues. Trimming cost V 0 bases and J 14 bases, with 14 bases left between them. CDR1 and CDR2 (germline): MGHRA, YSYEKL. The CDR3 here is CASSQDAISREYF. The CDR3 DNA reads as TGCGCCAGCAGCCAAGATGCCATCTCCCGGGAGTACTTC.

There are a few counts of this clonotype. The gene calls are TRBV20-1 and TRBJ1-6; 7 bases are shared with TRBD1. The germline V gene encodes CDR1 DFQATT and CDR2 SNEGSKA (reference sequence). The CDR3 is made up of 16 amino acids. V dropped 0 bases and J dropped 7; count of bases not matched to a gene: 9. The DNA of the CDR3 is TGCAGTGCTAGAGAAACTACCGGGACAGCCAATTCACCCCTCCACTTT. This translates into CSARETTGTANSPLHF.

This clonotype has a count of ten or more. The chain combines TRBV20-1 with TRBJ1-5; TRBD1 might be the D (5 bases). The germline V gene has CDR1 DFQATT and CDR2 SNEGSKA (reference sequence). V shed 0 bases and J shed 3 bases, with 15 bases lying between them. The CDR3 is 16 amino acids. The CDR3 sequence is CSARETDMGNNQPQHF. CDR3 DNA: TGCAGTGCTAGAGAGACAGACATGGGTAACAATCAGCCCCAGCATTTT.

The table lists this clonotype with many counts. This rearrangement joins TRBV5-6 to TRBJ1-1; maybe TRBD1 (5 bases). Germline CDR1 and CDR2: SGHDT and YYEEEE. The CDR3 length is 13 residues. Trimming removed 0 bases at V and 4 bases at J, with 7 bases between. The CDR3 bases are TGTGCCAGCAGCTTGGAGGGGAGCACTGAAGCTTTCTTT. Residues: CASSLEGSTEAFF.

This clonotype occurred many times. The rearrangement uses TRBV29-1 and TRBJ1-1; D call uncertain. The germline gives CDR1 SQVTM, CDR2 ANQGSEA. V dropped 7 bases and J dropped 8 bases, with 17 bases sitting between them. The CDR3 has 12 residues. The DNA of the CDR3 is TGCAGCGCCGTCGTTGTGGGCTCGGAAGCTTTCTTT. Encoded protein: CSAVVVGSEAFF.

The gene calls are TRBV24-1 and TRBJ2-1; 7 bases are shared with TRBD1. CDR1 and CDR2 from the germline V gene are KGHDR and SFDVKD. This CDR3 comprises 15 residues. Trimming cost V 3 bases and J 4 bases; bases outside gene matches: 5. CDR3 protein: CATSDAGTAYNEQFF. CDR3 nucleotide sequence: TGTGCCACCAGTGATGCCGGGACAGCTTACAATGAGCAGTTCTTC.

The chain carries TRBV7-2 and TRBJ2-7, with 8 bases fitting TRBD2. J gave up 2 bases and V 1 base, and 7 bases lay outside the gene matches. The CDR3 is made up of 16 amino acids. Germline CDR1 reads SGHTA; CDR2 reads FQGNSA. CDR3 region: CASSLVLGLGPYEQYF. For the CDR3, the DNA is TGTGCCAGCAGCTTAGTCCTGGGACTAGGGCCCTACGAGCAGTACTTC.

This clonotype was seen many times. V usage is TRBV29-1 and J usage is TRBJ2-3; the match to TRBD2 covers 7 bases. Trimming at V came to 6 bases and at J to 5 bases, leaving 5 bases not matched to a gene. Germline-derived CDR1 and CDR2 are SQVTM and ANQGSEA. The CDR3 contains 12 residues. CDR3: CSVSGGGDTQYF. CDR3 DNA sequence: TGCAGCGTGTCGGGGGGAGGAGATACGCAGTATTTT.

This clonotype appeared many times. V and J are TRBV12-3 or TRBV12-4 and TRBJ1-5; D unclear. The V gene lost 3 bases and the J gene lost 3 bases, with 6 bases spanning the gap. This CDR3 is 13 amino acids long. The CDR3 nucleotides are TGTGCCAGCAGTTTCCAAGACAATCAGCCCCAGCATTTT. Translation gives CASSFQDNQPQHF.

This clonotype was found a few times. This CDR3 is CASSPKGGSEAFF. CDR3 DNA: TGTGCCAGCAGCCCGAAAGGGGGGTCTGAAGCTTTCTTT. The chain recombines TRBV11-3 with TRBJ1-1; a weak D match, TRBD1 (6 bases). The germline gives CDR1 SGHNT, CDR2 YENEEA. Trimming left V 5 bases short and J 6 bases short, with 13 bases between. The length of the CDR3 is 13 residues.

This clonotype has a count of ten or more. This rearrangement joins TRBV15 to TRBJ2-7; perhaps TRBD1 as D (5 bases). The V end lost 6 bases, the J end lost 1 base, and 16 bases lay between the germline ends. The CDR3 extends over 15 amino acids. Germline V gene sequence: CDR1 LNHNV, CDR2 YYDKDF (reference sequence). The CDR3 protein is CATSELPTESYEQYV. The DNA of the CDR3 is TGTGCCACCAGTGAACTCCCGACAGAATCCTACGAGCAGTACGTC.

This clonotype showed up just a few times. This chain uses TRBV20-1 with TRBJ2-7, with TRBD1 identical over 7 bases. In germline, CDR1 is DFQATT, CDR2 SNEGSKA (reference sequence). V shed 4 bases, J shed 2 bases, and the junction held 5 bases outside the gene matches. This CDR3 is built from 13 residues. CDR3: CSATDRETYEQYF. CDR3 nucleotide sequence: TGCAGTGCTACCGACAGGGAGACCTACGAGCAGTACTTC.